This T cell receptor beta chain was sequenced for a study of CD8+CD57+ T cells in acquired aplastic anemia. This clonotype occurred once. Before being chosen for sequencing, patients had shown CD8+CD57+ cell expansion by flow cytometry. When blood sampling took place, the patients had received no therapy. Genomic DNA, the template, was used for profiling of the TCR beta VDJ and CDR3. Using its own MiXCR run on the reads, TCRdb lists one record per CDR3 protein. The sample lists around 150,000 distinct CDR3 sequences, 45% to 55% occurring once. V was pared by 4 bases and J by 7 bases, with 17 bases between. In germline, CDR1 is SGHRS, CDR2 YFSETQ. The CDR3 is made up of 14 amino acids.

This clonotype originated in a human donor with aplastic anemia. The specimen was sorted CD4+, CD8+, or CD8+CD57+ T cells (not recorded which) from PBMCs. The chain couples TRBV5-1 to TRBJ1-1; D is perhaps TRBD1 (5 bases). The CDR3 DNA is TGCGCCAGCAGCCTGACTAACGGTGGGGGTGAAGCTTTCTTT. Protein sequence: CASSLTNGGGEAFF. Together with reference TRBV5-1 and TRBJ1-1, the CDR3 gives the full variable domain: KAGVTQTPRYLIKTRGQQVTLSCSPISGHRSVSWYQQTPGQGLQFLFEYFSETQRNKGNFPGRFSGRQFSNSRSEMNVSTLELGDSALYLCASSLTNGGGEAFFGQGTRLTVV.